This is a list of T cell receptor beta chains from one sample in a study of T cell responses to AZD1222 COVID-19 vaccine. Produced via immunoSEQ multiplex PCR; TCRdb's table is partial and in-frame only. The table includes approximately 90,000 clones, 89% detected once. The starting material was peripheral blood, obtained 28 days after the second AZD1222 dose. Receptor source: an adult who received the AZD1222 COVID-19 vaccine. Both conserved end residues are part of each CDR3. D genes are given only for firm matches. The size of a clone is reported for some rows only, either as once, few or many, or as a class for expanded clones.

v_call	d_call	j_call	clone_size	cdr3_aa	cdr3_nt
TRBV19	NA	TRBJ1-1	once	CASSIYGTEAFF	TGTGCCAGTAGTATCTACGGGACTGAAGCTTTCTTT
TRBV13	NA	TRBJ1-4	NA	CASSSPGRGEKLFF	TGTGCCAGCAGCTCCCCGGGGAGGGGTGAAAAACTGTTTTTT
TRBV7-2	TRBD2	TRBJ2-3	NA	CASSLGGPGLAVPTDTQYF	TGTGCCAGCAGCTTAGGGGGCCCGGGACTAGCGGTCCCCACAGATACGCAGTATTTT
TRBV2	NA	TRBJ1-4	NA	CASSAFGGPNEKLFF	TGTGCCAGCAGTGCGTTCGGGGGCCCTAATGAAAAACTGTTTTTT
TRBV29-1	TRBD1	TRBJ1-2	NA	CSDSGTGILSGYTF	TGCAGCGACTCCGGGACAGGGATTCTTAGTGGCTACACCTTC
TRBV19	TRBD1	TRBJ1-1	NA	CASSSRGRGTNTEAFF	TGTGCCAGTAGCTCCAGGGGGCGAGGAACGAACACTGAAGCTTTCTTT
TRBV15	NA	TRBJ1-1	NA	CATSRDGWETEAFF	TGTGCCACCAGCAGAGATGGATGGGAAACTGAAGCTTTCTTT
TRBV6-5	NA	TRBJ2-1	NA	CASRQQGSSYNEQFF	TGTGCCAGCAGGCAACAGGGCAGCTCCTACAATGAGCAGTTCTTC
TRBV4-1	NA	TRBJ1-1	few	CASSKGSTRTEAFF	TGCGCCAGCAGCAAGGGAAGTACGCGGACTGAAGCTTTCTTT
TRBV10-1	NA	TRBJ2-2	NA	CARTGAGELFF	TGCGCCCGAACTGGGGCCGGGGAGCTGTTTTTT
TRBV3-1/TRBV3-2	NA	TRBJ2-7	NA	CASSQDGEQYF	TGTGCCAGCAGCCAAGATGGAGAGCAGTACTTC
TRBV7-2	NA	TRBJ1-5	NA	CASSRYGASNQPQHF	TGTGCCAGCAGCCGTTACGGGGCAAGCAATCAGCCCCAGCATTTT
TRBV6-5	NA	TRBJ1-2	NA	CASSSTNLYGYTF	TGTGCCAGCAGCTCGACAAACCTCTATGGCTACACCTTC
TRBV6-5	NA	TRBJ1-1	NA	CASSYLPGTEAFF	TGTGCCAGCAGTTACTTACCGGGCACTGAAGCTTTCTTT
TRBV6-5	NA	TRBJ2-7	once	CASREGYEQYF	TGTGCCAGCAGAGAGGGCTACGAGCAGTACTTC
TRBV5-1	NA	TRBJ1-1	NA	CASSLRVVNTEAFF	TGCGCCAGCAGCCTCCGAGTGGTGAACACTGAAGCTTTCTTT
TRBV12-3/TRBV12-4	NA	TRBJ2-5	NA	CASSSTYQETQYF	TGTGCCAGCAGTTCGACATATCAAGAGACCCAGTACTTC
TRBV14	NA	TRBJ1-1	NA	CASSQLGTGNTEAFF	TGTGCCAGCAGCCAGCTAGGCACTGGGAACACTGAAGCTTTCTTT
TRBV7-8	TRBD1	TRBJ2-1	NA	CASSTGQGYNEQFF	TGTGCCAGCAGCACGGGACAGGGGTACAATGAGCAGTTCTTC
TRBV7-2	NA	TRBJ2-7	NA	CASSLGGVNSYEQYF	TGTGCCAGCAGCTTAGGGGGTGTAAACTCCTACGAGCAGTACTTC
TRBV27	NA	TRBJ1-5	once	CASSTSGANQPQHF	TGTGCCAGCAGTACCTCAGGGGCCAATCAGCCCCAGCATTTT
TRBV4-2	NA	TRBJ2-5	NA	CASSQVEDETQYF	TGTGCCAGCAGCCAAGTAGAAGACGAGACCCAGTACTTC
TRBV23-1	NA	TRBJ1-6	NA	CASSQFGSGGSYNSPLHF	TGCGCCAGCAGTCAATTTGGGTCGGGGGGCTCCTATAATTCACCCCTCCACTTT
TRBV6-2/TRBV6-3	NA	TRBJ1-2	NA	CASSYSAATTYGYTF	TGTGCCAGCAGTTACAGTGCGGCAACGACATATGGCTACACCTTC
TRBV10-3	NA	TRBJ1-1	once	CAISEEAGVAFF	TGTGCCATCAGTGAGGAGGCAGGGGTAGCTTTCTTT